This record looks at one T cell receptor beta chain sequence and its context. The data were obtained in a study of blood T cell repertoires in COVID-19. Sequencing was performed with immunoSEQ multiplex PCR; in TCRdb, only in-frame clones are kept and a portion is missing. The sample yields hundreds of thousands of clones, under 95% seen once. The germline gives CDR1 MNHEY, CDR2 SMNVEV (reference sequence). Unmatched junction bases numbered 2, after V lost 2 bases and J lost 5 bases. The CDR3 spans 16 residues. In terms of age and location, participants ranged from roughly 18 to 95 years and lived in about two dozen US areas. Participant reports of clinical history set cohort assignment. Two negative PCRs, clearance, or symptom resolution were required of recovered Cohort 3 donors.

Source material: PBMCs or T cells enriched from blood (not recorded which). This rearrangement joins TRBV27 to TRBJ2-3; 15 bases are shared with TRBD2. This TCR derives from a man aged 55 to 70 who had recovered from COVID-19. CDR3 sequence: CASSLMGLAGGDTQYF. The CDR3 DNA reads as TGTGCCAGCAGTTTAATGGGACTAGCGGGAGGAGATACGCAGTATTTT.